This TCR beta chain was captured in a study of cytomegalovirus exposure and HLA in healthy donors. Deletions cut 4 bases from V and 11 bases from J, with 15 bases between. The CDR3 runs 13 residues. Germline V gene lookup returns CDR1 MNHEY and CDR2 SVGAGI. The repertoire was sequenced with immunoSEQ multiplex PCR; TCRdb's copy has only in-frame clones and lacks some. Among 180,000 or so clones listed, around nine tenths were seen once. The source material was PBMCs. The chain links TRBV6-5 to TRBJ2-4; D may be TRBD1 or TRBD2 (5 bases each). The sequence was collected from a man younger than 45 in good health and CMV-seropositive. CDR3 nucleotides: TGTGCCAGCAGTTCGGGGAGATTACAGGTTCAGTACTTC. Its protein is CASSSGRLQVQYF.